The subject of this entry is one TCR beta chain. As yet, its antigen is unknown. The study used a library that attached unique molecular identifiers to individual cDNA molecules. Authors' processing steps: Samples held a median of around 100,000 TCRs, range roughly 20,000–750,000. TCRdb recomputed calls from the RACE reads with MiXCR, one row per CDR3 protein. It is TCRdb's table, rather than the study itself, that gives the V and J calls and clone size. The sample holds roughly 380,000 distinct CDR3 sequences, about 6% seen once. As for time point: patch test 2, 6 weeks after DPC sensitization. Treatment denoted: therapeutic diphenylcyclopropenone sensitization with weekly scalp DPC. Samples of blood were obtained prior to the application of each patch test. These data come from a study of human T cells and chemical hapten exposure. Broader study findings: Controls formed significantly fewer large CDR3 similarity clusters than expanded TCRs did.

The receptor's source is a woman younger than 30 with alopecia areata. Some clones in this sample may be carry-over from other donors' samples. The material sequenced was whole blood, taken in connection with sensitization to the hapten diphenylcyclopropenone (DPC).

The DNA for the CDR3 is TGTGCCAGCAGTTTATTTCCGGGAGGGGAACAGTACTTC. Translation: CASSLFPGGEQYF. The rearrangement joins TRBV27 to TRBJ2-7; 8 nucleotides match TRBD2. The CDR3 contains 13 residues. The V gene's germline CDR1 is MNHEY and CDR2 SMNVEV (reference sequence). Trimming removed 1 base from V and 10 bases from J; junction bases left unmatched: 6.